This T cell receptor (beta chain) was documented in a study of T-cell reconstitution after alpha-beta-depleted transplantation in children. Per germline, CDR1 SQVTM and CDR2 ANQGSEA. Trimming pared 0 bases from V and 6 bases from J, leaving 17 bases between. The CDR3 runs to 15 residues. This clonotype was detected only a few times. Preparing the TCRbeta library involved the use of unique molecular identifiers. Each CDR3 protein is one row after TCRdb ran MiXCR on the PCR reads. The table lists 85,000 to 120,000 distinct CDR3 sequences, 7.5% to 9% of them singletons. Sequences were derived from PBMCs, sampled before TCRalphabeta/CD19-depleted stem cell transplant. V gene TRBV29-1 combines with J gene TRBJ1-2, with a tentative D call TRBD1 (5 bases). This TCR derives from a boy younger than 10 with acute lymphoblastic leukemia, due to receive a stem cell transplant. For the CDR3, the DNA is TGCAGCGTTGAAGATGGGGGATCCATGACAAATGGCTACACCTTC. Translation gives CSVEDGGSMTNGYTF.